These 5 T cell receptor beta chains originate from one sample sequenced in a study of glioma-infiltrating T cells after dendritic cell vaccination. TCRdb's table, derived via immunoSEQ multiplex PCR, lists solely in-frame clones and lacks some. Of around 100,000 clones in the sample, 81% were seen once. Source: blood, taken before dendritic cell vaccination. These receptors all stem from a human donor with glioblastoma.

This clone was observed a few times. CDR3 sequence reads: CASSQGRGGRSGETQYF. The CDR3 DNA is TGCGCCAGCAGCCAAGGGCGGGGGGGCCGATCAGGAGAGACCCAGTACTTC. The chain links TRBV4-1 to TRBJ2-5; 9 nucleotides match TRBD2. J was trimmed by 4 bases and V by 1 base; bases with no gene match: 10. The germline V gene has CDR1 MGHRA and CDR2 YSYEKL. The CDR3 is 17 residues long.

CDR3 sequence (DNA): TGTGCCAGCAGTGAGTTACAGGTAAACGAGCAGTACTTC. Amino acid sequence: CASSELQVNEQYF. The rearrangement uses TRBV25-1 and TRBJ2-7; tentative D call: TRBD1 (5 bases). Germline assignment: CDR1 MGHDK and CDR2 SYGVNS. V was shortened by 3 bases and J by 5 bases, with 11 bases between the two germline ends. The CDR3 is made up of 13 amino acids.

J is TRBJ1-1 and V is TRBV6-6; D remains unclear. V lost 2 bases to trimming and J lost 3 bases, with 10 bases between them. Per germline, CDR1 MNHNY and CDR2 SVGAGI (reference sequence). The CDR3 extends over 14 amino acids. The DNA for the CDR3 is TGTGCCAGCAGTTACGGGCAGGAAGACACTGAAGCTTTCTTT. Its protein product is CASSYGQEDTEAFF.

The chain is built from TRBV6-5 and TRBJ1-5, with 8 nucleotides matching TRBD1. The V gene's germline CDR1 is MNHEY and CDR2 SVGAGI. Trimming at V came to 2 bases and at J to 2 bases, leaving 2 bases not matched to a gene. There are 15 residues in the CDR3. In DNA, the CDR3 is TGTGCCAGCAGTTACCAGGGGGCTGGCAATCAGCCCCAGCATTTT. The encoded protein is CASSYQGAGNQPQHF.

The chain carries TRBV7-2 and TRBJ2-4, with a possible D match to TRBD1 (7 bases). Germline CDR1 is SGHTA and CDR2 is FQGNSA. The CDR3 covers 14 residues. Between the trimmed V and J ends, which lost 5 bases and 8 bases, there was a span of 16 bases. CDR3 sequence reads: CASSAGQFVDIQYF. As DNA, the CDR3 is TGTGCCAGCAGCGCGGGACAGTTTGTGGACATTCAGTACTTC.